This T cell receptor (beta chain) was profiled in a study of blood T cell repertoires in COVID-19. Whole-study context: COVID-19 samples collected from the United States, Italy and Spain covered acute and convalescent phases. From T cells, B-cell-depleted T cells, or PBMCs came the material, which was cDNA or gDNA.

The CDR3 length is 16 residues. Per the germline V gene, CDR1 is SGHRS and CDR2 is YFSETQ. V lost 5 bases, J lost 0 bases, and 14 bases lay in between. Per the study methods: Estimation of nucleated cell counts was performed using reference gene primer amplification. Libraries were prepared by immunoSEQ multiplex PCR; TCRdb keeps only in-frame clonotypes and omits some of them. V and J calls and clone size are copied from that table; D and trimming were computed from the DNA. The sample holds approximately 460,000 clones, roughly nine tenths seen once. This clone came up a few times. Specimen: peripheral blood. V gene TRBV5-1 combines with J gene TRBJ2-2; possible D gene TRBD2, 6 bases. The clonotype was recovered from a man aged 18 to 30 with COVID-19, enrolled during active disease. CDR3 sequence: CASRSLGGTNTGELFF. For the CDR3, the DNA is TGCGCCAGCAGAAGTCTGGGGGGAACGAACACCGGGGAGCTGTTTTTT.